This T cell receptor beta chain was captured in a study of blood T cell repertoires in COVID-19. Study in general: The United States, Italy and Spain were the sources of the acute and convalescent COVID-19 samples. T cells, B-cell-depleted T cells, or PBMCs provided the cDNA or gDNA that served as material.

Study processing details: Reference gene primer amplification gave estimated nucleated cell counts. Repertoires were generated with immunoSEQ multiplex PCR, while TCRdb's copy carries only in-frame clones and drops some. V, J and clone size are those of that table, while D and trimming were read from the DNA. The table lists 300,000 to 400,000 clones, around 90% of them singletons. V lost 2 bases to trimming and J lost 2 bases, with 9 bases between them. This CDR3 region has 13 residues. CDR1 is GTSNPN, CDR2 SVGIG, per germline (reference sequence). The V call is TRBV30, the J call TRBJ1-2; D is undetermined. This TCR derives from a human donor in a cohort sampled during active COVID-19. Sequences were obtained from peripheral blood. The CDR3 coding sequence is TGTGCCTGGAGTCGGGTCAGAAACTATGGCTACACCTTC. The encoded protein is CAWSRVRNYGYTF.